These 3 T cell receptor beta chains were sequenced from one sample in a study of early T cells in non-severe SARS-CoV-2 infection. MiXCR, applied by TCRdb to the 5' RACE reads, yields one record per CDR3 protein. The sample lists about 50,000 distinct CDR3 sequences; around 9.6% were seen once. The sequences come from whole blood, collected at baseline. These receptors originate from an adult who was a healthcare worker with PCR-confirmed SARS-CoV-2 infection or an uninfected control (not recorded which).

This clonotype was observed a few times. V and J are TRBV5-8 and TRBJ2-5; 13 positions match TRBD2. CDR1 is SGHTS and CDR2 is YDEGEE in the germline V gene. The CDR3 is 16 amino acids. J was trimmed by 1 base and V by 4 bases; bases with no gene match: 4. CDR3 in amino acids: CASSPGTSGVQETQYF. The DNA of the CDR3 is TGTGCCAGCAGCCCGGGGACTAGCGGGGTCCAAGAGACCCAGTACTTC.

The rearrangement uses TRBV24-1 and TRBJ2-3, with TRBD2 matching 8 bases. CDR3 length: 17 amino acids. Looked up from germline, CDR1 is KGHDR and CDR2 is SFDVKD. V was clipped by 4 bases and J by 1 base; unmatched bases: 9. The CDR3 is CATSDHKAGARTDTQYF. CDR3 bases: TGTGCCACCAGTGACCACAAAGCGGGGGCCCGCACAGATACGCAGTATTTT.

This clonotype was recorded a few times. This chain joins TRBV6-6 and TRBJ2-5; D not certain. Germline V gene lookup returns CDR1 MNHNY and CDR2 SVGAGI (reference sequence). The CDR3 has 11 residues. V lost 11 bases, J lost 3 bases, and 10 bases lay in between. CDR3 DNA: TGTGCCGCCGGGCAGGAAGAGACCCAGTACTTC. Translating gives CAAGQEETQYF.